This T cell receptor (beta chain) was captured by sequencing in a study of PD-1 blockade in classical Hodgkin lymphoma. Study observations and caveats: Newly diagnosed patients reportedly trailed healthy donors in baseline TCR diversity.

The ends lost 4 bases at V and 2 bases at J; junction bases unmatched: 5. Per germline, CDR1 MNHNS and CDR2 SASEGT. The CDR3 spans 15 residues. The time point denotes: newly diagnosed, previously untreated cHL patient sample. Sequenced by immunoSEQ multiplex PCR; TCRdb stores in-frame clones only, minus some. The sample contains 25,000 to 35,000 clones, roughly 92% of which appear only once. As concerns this clone: Its antigen is as yet unknown.

The chain carries TRBV6-1 and TRBJ1-2, with TRBD1 matching 9 bases. This sequence was found in a human donor with classical Hodgkin lymphoma. The sequenced sample was peripheral blood mononuclear cells (PBMCs). The CDR3 is CASSARDRANYGYTF. Written as DNA, the CDR3 is TGTGCCAGCAGTGCCCGGGACAGGGCCAACTATGGCTACACCTTC.